This T cell receptor (beta chain) was identified in a study of T-cell memory formation after mild COVID-19. Overall study context: The study found TCR clusters largely donor specific. Study-level results: Most CD4+ clones that shrank were in CM and EM, while CD8+ ones turned up in EMRA.

CDR1 and CDR2 from the germline V gene are MNHEY and SVGAGI. V shed 5 bases and J shed 3 bases, with 9 bases lying between them. The CDR3 sequence is 13 residues long. TCRdb reprocessed the 5' RACE reads via MiXCR and lists one record per CDR3 protein. Of 150,000 to 200,000 distinct CDR3 sequences listed, 20% to 25% were seen once; the top ten hold 23%. This clonotype has just a few counts. The antigen remains unidentified. V usage is TRBV6-5 and J usage is TRBJ2-3, with TRBD2 as a possible D gene (5 bases). The sequenced sample was PBMCs or a T cell subset sorted from them (not recorded which). This receptor was taken from an adult woman who had mild COVID-19 (a few samples of this study predate the infection). Cell type and time point are not known. CDR3 bases: TGTGCCAGCAGTAGCCGAGGGACAGATACGCAGTATTTT. Translated: CASSSRGTDTQYF.